These 26 T cell receptor beta chains came from one sample sequenced in a study of regulatory T cells in long-lasting Graves disease. Specified time point: newly diagnosed GD, antithyroid drugs for less than 3 months. Generation of the TCR library employed RNA extracted from PBMCs. For TCR beta, libraries came from iRepertoire HTBI primers and Arm-PCR of CDR3 regions. MiXCR was run by TCRdb on the multiplex PCR reads, yielding one entry per CDR3 protein. The repertoire holds 530,000 or so distinct CDR3 sequences, with about 16% as singletons. These data were also reused for a study on T cells in Graves' hyperthyroidism and ophthalmopathy.

Sequences were derived from peripheral blood mononuclear cells (PBMCs), sampled at new diagnosis, from a patient treated with antithyroid drugs. The receptor set was obtained from a man between 18 and 35 years old with Graves disease.

This clonotype was counted only a few times. This rearrangement joins TRBV6-1 to TRBJ2-1; D is undetermined. The CDR3 loop spans 15 amino acids. V lost 7 bases and J 0 bases, leaving 13 bases between the germline ends. From germline, CDR1 is MNHNS and CDR2 SASEGT. The CDR3 sequence: CASTLNTPSYNEQFF. The CDR3 DNA is TGTGCCAGCACCCTTAATACCCCCTCCTACAATGAGCAGTTCTTC.

The table lists this clonotype with many counts. V gene TRBV2 combines with J gene TRBJ2-7; the D gene is possibly TRBD2 (6 bases). This CDR3 is 15 amino acids long. Germline CDR1 is SNHLY and CDR2 is FYNNEI. The germline V and J ends were trimmed by 5 bases and 1 base, with 15 bases remaining between them. Written as DNA, the CDR3 is TGTGCCAGCAGTTTTGAGGGACTTGAGTCCTACGAGCAGTACTTC. It yields the protein CASSFEGLESYEQYF.

This clonotype occurred many times. The chain has TRBV10-3 and TRBJ2-7; 9 nucleotides agree with TRBD2. V dropped 10 bases and J dropped 6; count of bases not matched to a gene: 13. The CDR3 contains 14 residues. Looked up from germline, CDR1 is ENHRY and CDR2 is SYGVKD. The CDR3 region is CATRQGLARSEQYF. In nucleotides, the CDR3 is TGTGCCACCCGACAGGGACTAGCACGATCCGAGCAGTACTTC.

There are many counts of this clonotype. The genes are TRBV28 and TRBJ2-1; D is uncertain. This CDR3 spans 14 amino acids. Germline V gene sequence: CDR1 MDHEN, CDR2 SYDVKM. With 3 bases removed from V and 15 bases from J, the gap between germline ends came to 21 bases. The CDR3 is CASSLASFPRLGFF. The CDR3, as DNA: TGTGCCAGCAGTTTGGCTAGTTTCCCCAGGTTGGGGTTCTTC. Complete variable domain (other parts from reference TRBV28 and TRBJ2-1): DVKVTQSSRYLVKRTGEKVFLECVQDMDHENMFWYRQDPGLGLRLIYFSYDVKMKEKGDIPEGYSVSREKKERFSLILESASTNQTSMYLCASSLASFPRLGFFGPGTRLTVL.

The chain combines TRBV6-1 with TRBJ2-2; 12 bases map to TRBD2. The CDR3 sequence is 17 residues long. Trimming took 6 bases from V and 4 from J; bases not matched to a gene: 9. From germline, CDR1 is MNHNS and CDR2 SASEGT. The CDR3 DNA reads TGTGCCAGCAGCCCCCGACTAGCGGGAGCGGCCACCGGGGAGCTGTTTTTT. Residues: CASSPRLAGAATGELFF.

This clonotype was recorded at least ten times. The chain joins TRBV2 to TRBJ2-7; 7 bases map to TRBD1. Germline CDR1 SNHLY, CDR2 FYNNEI. The CDR3 spans 13 residues. J lost 2 bases, V lost 5 bases, and 3 bases had no gene match. In DNA form, the CDR3 reads TGTGCCAGCAGTCGACAGGGAACCTACGAGCAGTACTTC. Translated: CASSRQGTYEQYF.

This clonotype occurred a few times. The rearrangement uses TRBV20-1 and TRBJ1-6, with 9 bases identical to TRBD1. The V gene end was trimmed by 0 bases and the J gene end by 1 base; junction bases not matched to a gene: 7. Germline V CDR1 and CDR2: DFQATT, SNEGSKA (reference sequence). The CDR3 consists of 18 residues. CDR3 region: CSAREGTGTTSYNSPLHF. CDR3 DNA sequence: TGCAGTGCTAGAGAAGGGACAGGGACGACTTCCTATAATTCACCCCTCCACTTT.

The gene calls are TRBV27 and TRBJ1-4; D call uncertain. V lost 3 bases and J lost 4, with 12 bases in between. Germline CDR1 and CDR2: MNHEY and SMNVEV (reference sequence). There are 15 residues in the CDR3. CDR3 in DNA: TGTGCCAGCAGTTTCATCAGCGAACTTAATGAAAAACTGTTTTTT. Encoded protein: CASSFISELNEKLFF.

V usage is TRBV7-9 and J usage is TRBJ2-7, with D hard to call. The CDR3 extends over 14 amino acids. The V and J ends lost 0 bases and 5 bases respectively, with 11 bases between them. Per germline, CDR1 SEHNR and CDR2 FQNEAQ (reference sequence). CDR3 loop: CASSLAREVNEQYF. In nucleotides, the CDR3 is TGTGCCAGCAGCTTAGCGCGTGAGGTAAACGAGCAGTACTTC. Combining the CDR3 with reference TRBV7-9 and TRBJ2-7 gives the whole variable domain DTGVSQNPRHKITKRGQNVTFRCDPISEHNRLYWYRQTLGQGPEFLTYFQNEAQLEKSRLLSDRFSAERPKGSFSTLEIQRTEQGDSAMYLCASSLAREVNEQYFGPGTRLTVT.

This clonotype has ten or more counts. The chain uses TRBV20-1 and TRBJ2-5; possible D gene TRBD2, 6 bases. The CDR3 is 15 residues long. Germline CDR1 is DFQATT and CDR2 is SNEGSKA (reference sequence). V lost 6 bases to trimming and J lost 2 bases, with 19 bases between them. The CDR3 reads CSAPPFGGGQETQYF. CDR3 nucleotides: TGCAGTGCACCGCCGTTCGGGGGAGGACAAGAGACCCAGTACTTC.

This clonotype turned up a few times. The chain employs TRBV9 and TRBJ2-2; TRBD2 agrees at 7 bases. This CDR3 is 15 amino acids long. In germline, CDR1 is SGDLS, CDR2 YYNGEE. V lost 0 bases and J lost 7; bases outside the gene matches: 6. CDR3 protein: CASSVAPRGVGELFF. The CDR3 nucleotides are TGTGCCAGCAGCGTAGCCCCCCGGGGGGTCGGGGAGCTGTTTTTT. Combining the CDR3 with reference TRBV9 and TRBJ2-2 gives the whole variable domain DSGVTQTPKHLITATGQRVTLRCSPRSGDLSVYWYQQSLDQGLQFLIQYYNGEERAKGNILERFSAQQFPDLHSELNLSSLELGDSALYFCASSVAPRGVGELFFGEGSRLTVL.

This clonotype was counted many times. V usage is TRBV28 and J usage is TRBJ2-5, with 8 nucleotides matching TRBD2. This CDR3 region has 14 residues. Trimming removed 6 bases from V and 5 bases from J; junction bases left unmatched: 8. Germline V CDR1 and CDR2: MDHEN, SYDVKM. The CDR3 sequence: CASSLSSGSETQYF. The DNA for the CDR3 is TGTGCCAGCAGCCTGAGCAGCGGGAGTGAGACCCAGTACTTC.

This sequence joins TRBV11-2 and TRBJ2-7; D is unresolved. The germline V gene has CDR1 SGHAT and CDR2 FQNNGV. This CDR3 is built from 15 residues. V lost 4 bases and J 0 bases, leaving 13 bases between the germline ends. In DNA, the CDR3 is TGTGCCAGCAGCTCGGCCATAACGGACTCCTACGAGCAGTACTTC. Its protein is CASSSAITDSYEQYF.

This clonotype was found many times. The CDR3 is CASSPLLAASYEQYF. The CDR3 DNA reads as TGTGCCAGCAGCCCTTTACTAGCGGCCTCCTACGAGCAGTACTTC. This rearrangement joins TRBV3-1 to TRBJ2-7, with 8 bases lining up with TRBD2. The germline V gene has CDR1 LGHDT and CDR2 YNNKEL (reference sequence). The CDR3 is made up of 15 amino acids. V shed 4 bases, J shed 0 bases, and the junction held 5 bases outside the gene matches.

The sample holds a few counts of this clonotype. V usage is TRBV4-1 and J usage is TRBJ1-2; D unclear. V lost 4 bases to trimming and J lost 3 bases, with 24 bases between them. Germline values: CDR1 MGHRA, CDR2 YSYEKL. The CDR3 loop spans 18 amino acids. In nucleotides, the CDR3 is TGCGCCAGCAGCCCTTTAAGATACGGGTCGAAGGTATACTATGGCTACACCTTC. Its translation: CASSPLRYGSKVYYGYTF.

The chain combines TRBV28 with TRBJ1-5; D remains ambiguous. This CDR3 comprises 12 residues. Trimming shortened V by 5 bases and J by 9 bases, and 11 bases separated the two germline ends. Per germline, CDR1 MDHEN and CDR2 SYDVKM. This CDR3 is CASSPPRRPQHF. The CDR3, as DNA: TGTGCCAGCAGTCCCCCGCGGCGGCCCCAGCATTTT.

This clonotype was seen ten or more times. The chain uses TRBV11-2 and TRBJ2-1; D gene unclear. V shed 4 bases and J shed 5 bases, with 15 bases lying between them. CDR1 and CDR2 (germline): SGHAT, FQNNGV. The CDR3 has 15 amino acids. CDR3 residues: CASSSPFFTNNEQFF. The CDR3 region has the DNA TGTGCCAGCAGCTCCCCATTCTTCACTAACAATGAGCAGTTCTTC.

On this clonotype: With a much larger clone just one base away, this may be a read error. This chain joins TRBV30 and TRBJ1-5; D may be TRBD1 (6 bases). Germline V gene sequence: CDR1 GTSNPN, CDR2 SVGIG (reference sequence). The CDR3 is 14 amino acids. V lost 6 bases, J lost 6 bases, and 18 bases lay in between. In DNA form, the CDR3 reads TGTGCCTGTTCCTCCGGAGGGGGTGGTCAGCCCCAGCATTTT. It specifies CACSSGGGGQPQHF.

This clonotype has only a few counts. The chain uses TRBV29-1 and TRBJ1-1; no reliable D call. The germline CDR1 and CDR2 sequences are SQVTM and ANQGSEA. V gave up 7 bases and J gave up 2 bases, with 11 bases separating them. This CDR3 spans 12 amino acids. CDR3 coding DNA: TGCAGCGGGCAGTCGTTCAACACTGAAGCTTTCTTT. It yields the protein CSGQSFNTEAFF.

The chain has TRBV29-1 and TRBJ1-3; no definite D call. The CDR3 spans 12 residues. The V gene lost 4 bases and the J gene lost 1 base, with 5 bases spanning the gap. Germline CDR1 SQVTM, CDR2 ANQGSEA. CDR3: CSVGQSGNTIYF. Written as DNA, the CDR3 is TGCAGCGTTGGCCAGTCTGGAAACACCATATATTTT.

The table lists this clonotype with many counts. The chain has TRBV12-3 or TRBV12-4 and TRBJ1-3; D perhaps matches TRBD1 (5 bases). This CDR3 spans 15 amino acids. Between the trimmed V and J ends, which lost 5 bases and 2 bases, there was a span of 13 bases. CDR3 DNA: TGTGCCAGCAGTCCCGCCGGGACTACTGGAAACACCATATATTTT. Residues: CASSPAGTTGNTIYF.

The rearrangement joins TRBV29-1 to TRBJ2-6; D unresolved. This CDR3 is 14 amino acids long. V was clipped by 4 bases and J by 1 base, with 8 bases between them. The germline gives CDR1 SQVTM, CDR2 ANQGSEA. In nucleotides, the CDR3 is TGCAGCGTTGTAAGTGGGTCTGGGGCCAACGTCCTGACTTTC. Amino acids: CSVVSGSGANVLTF.

This clonotype was seen only a few times. The chain links TRBV7-3 to TRBJ2-3; D possibly uses TRBD1 or TRBD2 (5 bases each). V was pared by 5 bases and J by 3 bases, with 9 bases between. The CDR3 is made up of 13 amino acids. CDR1 SGHTA and CDR2 FQGTGA come from the germline V gene. The CDR3 is CASSPGTTDTQYF. Written as DNA, the CDR3 is TGTGCCAGCAGCCCCGGGACGACAGATACGCAGTATTTT.

This chain joins TRBV20-1 and TRBJ2-1; 7 bases match TRBD2. The ends lost 3 bases at V and 0 bases at J; junction bases unmatched: 8. Germline V gene data show CDR1 as DFQATT and CDR2 as SNEGSKA (reference sequence). CDR3 length: 16 amino acids. As DNA, the CDR3 is TGCAGTGCTAGTCCGGGGGGACGGAGCTCCTACAATGAGCAGTTCTTC. It specifies CSASPGGRSSYNEQFF.

This clonotype was counted only a few times. The chain employs TRBV6-1 and TRBJ1-2; 9 nucleotides line up with TRBD1. Germline V gene lookup returns CDR1 MNHNS and CDR2 SASEGT. The CDR3 is made up of 18 amino acids. J gave up 4 bases and V 5 bases, and 17 bases lay outside the gene matches. The CDR3 region is CASSMLFNRDRDPYGYTF. CDR3 nucleotide sequence: TGTGCCAGCAGTATGCTCTTTAATCGGGACAGGGATCCCTATGGCTACACCTTC.

The chain recombines TRBV11-3 with TRBJ2-2; 7 bases are a match to TRBD1. This CDR3 has 14 residues. Germline CDR1 is SGHNT and CDR2 is YENEEA. V lost 4 bases to trimming and J lost 6 bases; unmatched junction nucleotides: 5. For the CDR3, the DNA is TGTGCCAGCAGCTCTTCACAGGGGTCCGGGGAGCTGTTTTTT. This encodes CASSSSQGSGELFF. Full variable domain (remainder filled in from reference TRBV11-3 and TRBJ2-2): EAGVVQSPRYKIIEKKQPVAFWCNPISGHNTLYWYLQNLGQGPELLIRYENEEAVDDSQLPKDRFSAERLKGVDSTLKIQPAELGDSAVYLCASSSSQGSGELFFGEGSRLTVL.